The text below deals with one T cell receptor beta chain. Its antigen is unidentified. At the DNA level, this CDR3 is encoded by other sequences in the same sample as well. The CDR3 is made up of 12 amino acids. The germline V gene encodes CDR1 SQVTM and CDR2 ANQGSEA. Germline trimming cut 6 bases from V and 5 bases from J; bases unmatched to any gene: 6. The data originate from a study of cytomegalovirus exposure and HLA in healthy donors. Study-level findings and limits: Clusters of TCRs from the first cohort tended to co-occur in the 100 to 150 validation repertoires (as a later analysis found).

The repertoire was sequenced with immunoSEQ multiplex PCR; TCRdb's copy has only in-frame clones and lacks some. This sample has over 250,000 clones, with 80% to 90% found just once. The chain joins TRBV29-1 to TRBJ2-7; 8 bases fit TRBD1. This receptor was identified in a woman aged 18-29 years in good health and CMV-seronegative. The sequenced sample consisted of PBMCs. CDR3: CSVGQGAHEQYF. CDR3 bases: TGCAGCGTCGGGCAGGGGGCTCACGAGCAGTACTTC.